This is a list of T cell receptor beta chains from one sample in a study of shared clonotypes between healthy human individuals. Repertoires were generated with immunoSEQ multiplex PCR, while TCRdb's copy carries only in-frame clones and drops some. The table includes about 1,800,000 clones, about 95% detected once. Sequenced input: naive CD8+ T cells sorted from blood. The receptors come from a man between 18 and 35 years old in good health. Each CDR3 is given with its conserved first and last residue. Fields, in order: D gene, V gene, clone size, J gene, CDR3 protein, CDR3 DNA. The D gene is left open where the match is weak. Part of the rows lack a size; the others show once, few, many or a class for expanded clones.

>TRBD2|TRBV13|.|TRBJ2-3
CASNLAGTIERGTDTQYF
TGTGCCAGCAATCTAGCGGGGACCATCGAAAGGGGCACAGATACGCAGTATTTT
>.|TRBV6-5|.|TRBJ2-5
CASASQETQYF
TGTGCCAGCGCCTCCCAAGAGACCCAGTACTTC
>TRBD2|TRBV27|.|TRBJ2-2
CASSLIGTSGNTGELFF
TGTGCCAGCAGTTTAATAGGGACTAGCGGGAACACCGGGGAGCTGTTTTTT
>.|TRBV21-1|.|TRBJ2-1
CASTTKNKSSYNEQFF
TGTGCCAGCACCACAAAGAACAAGAGCTCCTACAATGAGCAGTTCTTC
>.|TRBV25-1|once|TRBJ1-1
CASSESQGSTEAFF
TGTGCCAGCAGTGAGTCTCAGGGTTCCACTGAAGCTTTCTTT
>.|TRBV5-4|.|TRBJ2-7
CASSLGLGYEQYF
TGTGCCAGCAGCCTCGGGTTGGGCTACGAGCAGTACTTC
>TRBD1|TRBV27|.|TRBJ2-1
CASSPDRPHEQFF
TGTGCCAGCAGTCCGGACAGGCCCCATGAGCAGTTCTTC
>.|TRBV5-4|.|TRBJ1-3
CASSFQGSSGNTIYF
TGTGCCAGCAGCTTCCAGGGTTCAAGTGGAAACACCATATATTTT
>TRBD2|TRBV4-1|once|TRBJ2-3
CASSQGVGLGTDTQYF
TGCGCCAGCAGCCAAGGGGTGGGACTAGGCACAGATACGCAGTATTTT
>.|TRBV28|.|TRBJ2-2
CASSYGDLTGELFF
TGTGCCAGCAGTTATGGAGATCTGACCGGGGAGCTGTTTTTT
>TRBD1|TRBV29-1|.|TRBJ1-2
CSVTGGGNYGYTF
TGCAGCGTTACAGGGGGCGGGAACTATGGCTACACCTTC
>TRBD1|TRBV5-6|.|TRBJ2-6
CASSLKPGQALSGANVLTF
TGTGCCAGCAGCTTAAAACCGGGACAGGCGCTCTCTGGGGCCAACGTCCTGACTTTC
>TRBD1|TRBV2|few|TRBJ1-1
CASSPGQLNTEAFF
TGTGCCAGCAGCCCGGGACAGTTGAACACTGAAGCTTTCTTT
>TRBD2|TRBV27|.|TRBJ2-5
CASSHTSGGKETQYF
TGTGCCAGCAGTCACACTAGCGGGGGGAAAGAGACCCAGTACTTC
>TRBD2|TRBV5-4|.|TRBJ2-7
CASSKGRLAGAYEQYF
TGTGCCAGCAGCAAAGGTCGCCTAGCGGGGGCCTACGAGCAGTACTTC
>TRBD2|TRBV4-3|.|TRBJ2-1
CASSQALAGGVWDNEQFF
TGCGCCAGCAGCCAAGCACTAGCGGGAGGGGTGTGGGACAATGAGCAGTTCTTC
>.|TRBV4-2|.|TRBJ1-3
CASSQETGAGNTIYF
TGTGCCAGCAGCCAAGAGACGGGGGCTGGAAACACCATATATTTT